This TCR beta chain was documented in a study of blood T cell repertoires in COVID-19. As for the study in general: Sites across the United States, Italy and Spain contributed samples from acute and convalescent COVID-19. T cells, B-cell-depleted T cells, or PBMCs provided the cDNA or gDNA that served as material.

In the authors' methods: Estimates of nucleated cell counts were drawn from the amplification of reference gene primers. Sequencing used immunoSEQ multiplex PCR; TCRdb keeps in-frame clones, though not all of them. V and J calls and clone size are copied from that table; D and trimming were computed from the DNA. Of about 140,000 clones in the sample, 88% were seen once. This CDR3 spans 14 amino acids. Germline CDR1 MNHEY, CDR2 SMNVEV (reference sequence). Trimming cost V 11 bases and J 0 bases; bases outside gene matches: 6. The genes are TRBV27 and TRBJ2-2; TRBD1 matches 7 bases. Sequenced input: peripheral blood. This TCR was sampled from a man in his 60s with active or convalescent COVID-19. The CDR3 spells CAARQGPNTGELFF. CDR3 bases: TGTGCCGCGCGACAGGGACCGAACACCGGGGAGCTGTTTTTT.